This record concerns one T cell receptor (beta chain) sequence. Its specificity is unknown. TCRdb reanalysed the 5' RACE reads using MiXCR and keeps one entry per CDR3 protein. This table holds 550,000 to 600,000 distinct CDR3 sequences, approximately 21% found once. This entry is derived from a study of T-cell memory formation after mild COVID-19. At the level of the study: Largely, the TCR clusters proved donor specific.

General study findings and limits: For contracting clones, CD4+ ones sat mainly in CM and EM, CD8+ in EMRA.

V lost 4 bases and J 14 bases, leaving 23 bases between the germline ends. This CDR3 contains 14 residues. Specimen: PBMCs or a T cell subset sorted from them (not recorded which). This TCR came from an adult woman who had mild COVID-19 (a few samples of this study predate the infection). Cell type and time point are not known. The V gene is TRBV12-3 or TRBV12-4, the J gene TRBJ2-5; the D gene is possibly TRBD1 (7 bases). The CDR3 nucleotides are TGTGCCAGCAGTTATGCAGGGGGGTGGGACTCCTCTTACTTC. Residues: CASSYAGGWDSSYF.